The 15 T cell receptor beta chains listed next were all sequenced from one sample in a study of tumor and adjacent non-tumor tissue in lung cancer. The library came from three nested PCR rounds adapted from ARM-PCR protocols. TCRdb re-derived calls from the multiplex PCR reads in MiXCR, one entry per CDR3 protein. The table shows 200,000 to 250,000 distinct CDR3 sequences, with roughly 70% occurring only once. The template was RNA from unsorted bulk tissue. The sample consisted of lung tumor tissue. The source is a man aged 60 to 69 with non-small cell lung cancer.

On this clonotype: The CDR3 does not close with the conserved phenylalanine or tryptophan, likely indicating a read error. The chain is built from TRBV20-1 and TRBJ2-5; no clear D gene. Germline loops: CDR1 DFQATT, CDR2 SNEGSKA (reference sequence). The CDR3 has 11 residues. CDR3 amino acids: CSPRGEETQYL. DNA for the CDR3: TGCAGCCCCCGTGGGGAAGAAACCCAGTACTTA.

This clonotype was picked up many times. The chain couples TRBV10-2 to TRBJ2-7; TRBD2 aligns across 10 bases. Germline CDR1 WSHSY, CDR2 SAAADI. J lost 4 bases, V lost 3 bases, and 3 bases had no gene match. The length of the CDR3 is 14 residues. The chain's CDR3 is CASSDLAGGYEQYF. CDR3 coding DNA: TGCGCCAGCAGTGATTTAGCGGGGGGTTACGAGCAGTACTTC.

Note on this clonotype: One end of the junction varies from germline; a read error may be responsible. The rearrangement joins TRBV6-5 to TRBJ2-7; D remains unclear. The CDR3 is 14 amino acids. The germline V gene has CDR1 MNHEY and CDR2 SVGAGI. The CDR3 here is CASSPDSEVREQYF. DNA of the CDR3: TGTGCGAGCAGTCCCGACTCAGAGGTCCGCGAGCAGTACTTC.

V usage is TRBV6-1 and J usage is TRBJ1-2; D unclear. The germline V and J ends were trimmed by 4 bases and 4 bases, with 13 bases remaining between them. In germline, CDR1 is MNHNS, CDR2 SASEGT. This CDR3 has 14 amino acids. The DNA for the CDR3 is TGTGCCAGCAGTGCACCGGAACACTTCTATGGCTACACCTTC. Its protein is CASSAPEHFYGYTF.

Concerning this clonotype itself: An end of the junction differs from the germline gene, which may be a read error. J is TRBJ2-1 and V is TRBV20-1; possibly TRBD2 for D (7 bases). Germline CDR1 is DFQATT and CDR2 is SNEGSKA (reference sequence). The CDR3 has 14 residues. CDR3 in amino acids: CSAMRQSGGNEQFF. CDR3 sequence (DNA): TGCAGTGCTATGAGACAGTCGGGGGGCAATGAACAGTTCTTC.

This clonotype was recorded many times. The gene calls are TRBV29-1 and TRBJ2-7, with D possibly being TRBD2 (5 bases). The CDR3 runs 11 residues. Trimming shortened V by 4 bases and J by 2 bases, and 6 bases separated the two germline ends. Germline lookup yields CDR1 SQVTM and CDR2 ANQGSEA. CDR3 sequence (DNA): TGCAGCGTTGTGGAGGCCTACGAGCAGTACTTC. This codes for CSVVEAYEQYF.

J is TRBJ2-1 and V is TRBV20-1, with 14 bases aligning to TRBD2. This CDR3 has 14 residues. CDR1 and CDR2 (germline): DFQATT, SNEGSKA (reference sequence). In nucleotides, the CDR3 is TGCAGCGCAGGGACTAGCGGGGGTCTTAAAGAGCAGTTCTTC. It codes for CSAGTSGGLKEQFF.

Points on this clonotype: This may be a read error, as it is one base from a much larger clone. This rearrangement joins TRBV6-5 to TRBJ2-1; 11 bases agree with TRBD2. V shed 0 bases and J 5 bases; nucleotides not matched to a gene: 6. Germline-derived CDR1 and CDR2 are MNHEY and SVGAGI. This CDR3 contains 17 residues. CDR3 residues: CASSYSIRGLADNEQFF. CDR3 nucleotide sequence: TGTGCCAGCAGTTACTCGATCAGGGGACTAGCGGACAATGAGCAGTTCTTC.

About this clonotype: The junction differs from germline at one of its ends, possibly a read error. As DNA, the CDR3 is TGTGCCAGCAGGTTCGGGGGGAGCTCCTACGTGCAGTACTTC. The encoded protein is CASRFGGSSYVQYF. V gene TRBV11-1 combines with J gene TRBJ2-7, with 7 bases identical to TRBD2. The CDR3 is 14 residues long. Germline V CDR1 and CDR2: SGHAT, FQDESV (reference sequence).

J is TRBJ2-3 and V is TRBV7-9; D not certain. The CDR3 extends over 16 amino acids. From germline, CDR1 is SEHNR and CDR2 FQNEAQ (reference sequence). V was pared by 4 bases and J by 0 bases, with 14 bases between. CDR3 region: CASSSAPSSSTDTQYF. CDR3 nucleotide sequence: TGTGCCAGCAGCTCCGCCCCCAGCTCCAGCACAGATACGCAGTATTTT.

Points on this clonotype: A read error may produce the germline difference seen at one junction end. The chain joins TRBV4-2 to TRBJ1-4, with D maybe TRBD1 (5 bases). The CDR3 sequence is 14 residues long. Germline lookup yields CDR1 LGHNA and CDR2 YNFKEQ. CDR3 nucleotide sequence: TGTGTCAGCGGTACGGGGGTGGTTAATGAAAAACTGTTTTTT. Translation gives CVSGTGVVNEKLFF.

This clonotype occurred many times. The J gene is TRBJ2-1, the V gene TRBV5-1; TRBD2 aligns across 7 bases. The germline gives CDR1 SGHRS, CDR2 YFSETQ. This CDR3 spans 15 amino acids. Losses at the gene ends were 7 bases for V and 2 bases for J; bases not matched to a gene: 9. The CDR3 spells CASGAYAGAYNEQFF. CDR3 coding DNA: TGCGCCAGCGGGGCCTATGCGGGGGCCTACAATGAGCAGTTCTTC.

Comment on this clonotype: One end of the junction varies from germline; a read error may be responsible. This chain links TRBV6-6 with TRBJ1-5; the D gene is possibly TRBD1 (6 bases). This CDR3 contains 12 residues. CDR1 is MNHNY, CDR2 SVGAGI, per germline (reference sequence). The CDR3 loop is CASRTGNRPQHF. The CDR3 bases are TGTGCCAGCAGGACAGGCAATCGGCCCCAGCATTTT.

The chain uses TRBV7-8 and TRBJ1-5; tentatively, D is TRBD1 (5 bases). CDR3 length equals 15 residues. The V gene's germline CDR1 is SGHVS and CDR2 FQNEAQ. The CDR3 DNA is TGTGCAGGCAGCTTCGACAGTCAGAGCAATCAGCCCCAGCATTTT. Encoded protein: CAGSFDSQSNQPQHF.

The chain is built from TRBV19 and TRBJ1-1, with D maybe TRBD1 (5 bases). Germline lookup yields CDR1 LNHDA and CDR2 SQIVND (reference sequence). The CDR3 extends over 13 amino acids. With 5 bases removed from V and 6 bases from J, the gap between germline ends came to 13 bases. The CDR3 spells CASSPQGYAEAFF. Written as DNA, the CDR3 is TGTGCCAGTAGTCCGCAGGGTTACGCTGAAGCTTTCTTT.